Presented here are 2 T cell receptor beta chains from one specimen sequenced in a study of shared clonotypes between healthy human individuals. Measured with immunoSEQ multiplex PCR; TCRdb has only the in-frame clones, and not every one. The table has nearly 2 million clones, approximately 94% seen once; the top ten hold approximately 1.2%. Naive CD8 populations comprised CD45RO-negative cells positively selected for CCR7, excluding terminally differentiated effector memory CD45RA+ cells. Material: naive CD8+ T cells sorted from blood. The receptors come from a man aged 18-30 years in good health.

This chain connects TRBV5-1 to TRBJ2-5, with D perhaps matching TRBD2 (6 bases). Germline values: CDR1 SGHRS, CDR2 YFSETQ. The V end lost 4 bases, the J end lost 5 bases, and 18 bases lay between the germline ends. The CDR3 runs to 15 residues. The CDR3 nucleotides read TGCGCCAGCAGCCCTGGAGGGCAGGGAGCGGAGACCCAGTACTTC. Amino acid sequence: CASSPGGQGAETQYF.

V is TRBV5-4 and J is TRBJ2-7; 7 nucleotides align to TRBD1. V was pared by 4 bases and J by 5 bases, with 9 bases of the junction left unmatched. The CDR3 spans 14 residues. Germline assignment: CDR1 SGHNT and CDR2 YYREEE (reference sequence). DNA for the CDR3: TGTGCCAGCAGCACCGTGACAGGGTTCCACGAGCAGTACTTC. Translated, it gives CASSTVTGFHEQYF.